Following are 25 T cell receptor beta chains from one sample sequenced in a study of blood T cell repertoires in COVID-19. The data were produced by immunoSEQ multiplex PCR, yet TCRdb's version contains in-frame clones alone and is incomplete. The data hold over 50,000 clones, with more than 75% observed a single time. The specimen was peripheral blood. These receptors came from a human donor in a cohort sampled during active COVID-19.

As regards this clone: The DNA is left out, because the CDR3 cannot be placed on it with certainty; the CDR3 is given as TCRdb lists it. CDR3 amino acids: CASSLWGGGSRAKFF. V gene TRBV27 combines with J gene TRBJ2-1; the table's D call of TRBD2 was not tested on the DNA. Germline loops: CDR1 MNHEY, CDR2 SMNVEV (reference sequence). Counting both end residues, the CDR3 totals 15 amino acids.

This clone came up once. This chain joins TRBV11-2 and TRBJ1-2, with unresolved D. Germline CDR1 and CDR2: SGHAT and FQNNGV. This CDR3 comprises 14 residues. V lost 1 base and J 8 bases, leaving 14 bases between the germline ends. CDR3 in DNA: TGTGCCAGCAGCTTAGCGCGGGGTGGGTTAGGCTACACCTTC. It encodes CASSLARGGLGYTF.

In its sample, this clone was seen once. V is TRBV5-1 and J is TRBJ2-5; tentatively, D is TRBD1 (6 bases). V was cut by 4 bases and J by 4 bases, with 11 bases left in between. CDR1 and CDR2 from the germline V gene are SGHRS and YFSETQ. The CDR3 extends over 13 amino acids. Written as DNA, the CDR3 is TGCGCCAGCAGCCAACAGGGTGGAGAGACCCAGTACTTC. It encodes CASSQQGGETQYF.

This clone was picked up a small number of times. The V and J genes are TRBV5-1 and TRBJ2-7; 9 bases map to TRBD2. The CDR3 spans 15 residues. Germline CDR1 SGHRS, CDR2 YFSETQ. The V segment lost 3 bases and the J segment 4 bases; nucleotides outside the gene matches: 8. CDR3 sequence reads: CASSYGQAGGYEQYF. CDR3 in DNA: TGCGCCAGCAGCTATGGCCAAGCGGGGGGATACGAGCAGTACTTC.

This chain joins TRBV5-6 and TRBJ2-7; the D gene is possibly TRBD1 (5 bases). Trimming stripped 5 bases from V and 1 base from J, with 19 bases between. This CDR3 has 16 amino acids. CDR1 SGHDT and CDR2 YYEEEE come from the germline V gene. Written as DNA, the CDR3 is TGTGCCAGCAGGACCGCTCCTCGCCAGGGATCCTACGAGCAGTACTTC. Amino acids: CASRTAPRQGSYEQYF.

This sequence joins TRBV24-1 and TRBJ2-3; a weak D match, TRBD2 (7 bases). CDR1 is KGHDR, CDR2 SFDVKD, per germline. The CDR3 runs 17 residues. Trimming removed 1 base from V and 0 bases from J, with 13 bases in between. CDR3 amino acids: CATSDFRGGGSTDTQYF. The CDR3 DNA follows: TGTGCCACCAGTGATTTCCGAGGGGGGGGCAGCACAGATACGCAGTATTTT.

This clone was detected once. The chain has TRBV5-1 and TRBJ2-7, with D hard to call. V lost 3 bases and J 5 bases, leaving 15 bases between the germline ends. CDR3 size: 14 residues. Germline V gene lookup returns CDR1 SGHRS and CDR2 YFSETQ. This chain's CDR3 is CASSSSVGLNEQYF. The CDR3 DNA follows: TGCGCCAGCAGCTCGAGCGTGGGTCTCAACGAGCAGTACTTC.

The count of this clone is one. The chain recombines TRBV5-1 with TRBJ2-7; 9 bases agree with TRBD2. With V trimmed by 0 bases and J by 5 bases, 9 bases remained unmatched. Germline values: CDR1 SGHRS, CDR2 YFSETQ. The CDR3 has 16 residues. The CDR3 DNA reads TGCGCCAGCAGCTTGGTAGGGCGGGGGGGCAGGCACGAGCAGTACTTC. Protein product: CASSLVGRGGRHEQYF.

The CDR3 bases are TGTGCCAGCAGCCCGACAGGGCCCTGGGGCAATCAGCCCCAGCATTTT. It specifies CASSPTGPWGNQPQHF. This sequence joins TRBV7-8 and TRBJ1-5, with TRBD1 matching over 7 bases. Germline CDR1 reads SGHVS; CDR2 reads FQNEAQ. The CDR3 is made up of 16 amino acids. J was trimmed by 2 bases and V by 5 bases; bases with no gene match: 9.

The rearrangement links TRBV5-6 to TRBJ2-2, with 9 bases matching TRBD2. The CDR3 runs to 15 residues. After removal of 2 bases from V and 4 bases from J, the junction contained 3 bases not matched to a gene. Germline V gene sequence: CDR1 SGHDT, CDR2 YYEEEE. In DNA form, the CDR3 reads TGTGCCAGCAGCTTCGGCGGGAGGGGCACCGGGGAGCTGTTTTTT. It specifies CASSFGGRGTGELFF.

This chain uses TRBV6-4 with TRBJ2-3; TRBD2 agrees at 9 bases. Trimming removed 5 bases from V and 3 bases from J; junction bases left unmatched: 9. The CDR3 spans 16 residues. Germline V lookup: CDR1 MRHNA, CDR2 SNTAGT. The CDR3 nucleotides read TGTGCCAGCAGTAGAATAGCGGGAGAGTTTACAGATACGCAGTATTTT. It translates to CASSRIAGEFTDTQYF.

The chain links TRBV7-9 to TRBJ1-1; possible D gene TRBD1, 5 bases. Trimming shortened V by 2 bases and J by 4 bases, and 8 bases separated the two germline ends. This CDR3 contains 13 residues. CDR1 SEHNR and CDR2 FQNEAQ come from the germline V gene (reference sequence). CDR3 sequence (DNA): TGTGCCAGCAGCTTACAGGGTTCCACTGAAGCTTTCTTT. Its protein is CASSLQGSTEAFF.

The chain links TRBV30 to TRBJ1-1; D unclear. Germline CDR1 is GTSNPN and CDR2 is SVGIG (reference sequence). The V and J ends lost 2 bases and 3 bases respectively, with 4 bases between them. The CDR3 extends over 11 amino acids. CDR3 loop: CAWSLYTEAFF. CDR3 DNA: TGTGCCTGGAGTCTGTACACTGAAGCTTTCTTT.

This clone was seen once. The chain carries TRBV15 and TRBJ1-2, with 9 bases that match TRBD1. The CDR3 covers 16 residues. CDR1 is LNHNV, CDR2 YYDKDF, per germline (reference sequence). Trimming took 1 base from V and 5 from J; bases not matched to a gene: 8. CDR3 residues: CATSRGGTGRVYGYTF. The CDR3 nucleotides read TGTGCCACCAGCAGAGGAGGGACAGGGAGGGTATATGGCTACACCTTC.

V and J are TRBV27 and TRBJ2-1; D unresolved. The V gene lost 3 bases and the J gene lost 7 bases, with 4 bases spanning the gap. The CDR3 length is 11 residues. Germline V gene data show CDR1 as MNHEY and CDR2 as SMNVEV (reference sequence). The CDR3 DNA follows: TGTGCCAGCAGTTTTTTAAATGAGCAGTTCTTC. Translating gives CASSFLNEQFF.

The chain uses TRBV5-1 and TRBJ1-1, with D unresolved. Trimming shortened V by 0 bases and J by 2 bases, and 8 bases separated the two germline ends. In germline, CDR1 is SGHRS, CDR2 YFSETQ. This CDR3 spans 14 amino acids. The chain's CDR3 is CASSLAQPNTEAFF. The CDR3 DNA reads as TGCGCCAGCAGCTTGGCACAGCCAAACACTGAAGCTTTCTTT.

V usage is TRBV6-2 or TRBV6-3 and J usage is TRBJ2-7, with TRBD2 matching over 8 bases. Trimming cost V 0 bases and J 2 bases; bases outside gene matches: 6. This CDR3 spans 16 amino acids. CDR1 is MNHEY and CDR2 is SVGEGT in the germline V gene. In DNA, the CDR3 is TGTGCCAGCAGTTACTCGTTGGGGCGGGAGGCCTACGAGCAGTACTTC. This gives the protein CASSYSLGREAYEQYF.

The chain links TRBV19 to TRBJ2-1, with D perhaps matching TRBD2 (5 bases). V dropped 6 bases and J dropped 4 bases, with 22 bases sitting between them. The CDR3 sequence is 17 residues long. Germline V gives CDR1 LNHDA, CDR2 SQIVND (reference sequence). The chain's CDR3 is CASSSLAGVSGYNEQFF. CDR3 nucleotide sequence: TGTGCCAGTAGCTCTCTGGCCGGGGTATCAGGATACAATGAGCAGTTCTTC. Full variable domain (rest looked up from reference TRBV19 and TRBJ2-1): DGGITQSPKYLFRKEGQNVTLSCEQNLNHDAMYWYRQDPGQGLRLIYYSQIVNDFQKGDIAEGYSVSREKKESFPLTVTSAQKNPTAFYLCASSSLAGVSGYNEQFFGPGTRLTVL.

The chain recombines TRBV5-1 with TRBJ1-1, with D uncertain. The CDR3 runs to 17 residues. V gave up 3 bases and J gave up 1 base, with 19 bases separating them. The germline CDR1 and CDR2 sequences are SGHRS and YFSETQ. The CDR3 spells CASSSGILSRQNTEAFF. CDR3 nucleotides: TGCGCCAGCAGCTCGGGGATTTTGTCACGGCAGAACACTGAAGCTTTCTTT. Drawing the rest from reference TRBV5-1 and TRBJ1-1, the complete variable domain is KAGVTQTPRYLIKTRGQQVTLSCSPISGHRSVSWYQQTPGQGLQFLFEYFSETQRNKGNFPGRFSGRQFSNSRSEMNVSTLELGDSALYLCASSSGILSRQNTEAFFGQGTRLTVV.

The CDR3 DNA reads as TGTGCCAGTAGTACCAGGGGAGTGGGTTCGTACGAGCAGTACTTC. Its protein product is CASSTRGVGSYEQYF. The rearrangement links TRBV19 to TRBJ2-7, with a tentative D call TRBD1 (6 bases). Trimming pared 4 bases from V and 4 bases from J, leaving 17 bases between. Per the germline V gene, CDR1 is LNHDA and CDR2 is SQIVND (reference sequence). The CDR3 runs 15 residues.

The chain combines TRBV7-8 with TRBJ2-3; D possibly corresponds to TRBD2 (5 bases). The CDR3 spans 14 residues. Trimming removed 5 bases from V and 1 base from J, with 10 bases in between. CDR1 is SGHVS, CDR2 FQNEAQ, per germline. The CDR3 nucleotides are TGTGCCAGCAGCCCCCGGACTGGCACAGATACGCAGTATTTT. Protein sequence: CASSPRTGTDTQYF.

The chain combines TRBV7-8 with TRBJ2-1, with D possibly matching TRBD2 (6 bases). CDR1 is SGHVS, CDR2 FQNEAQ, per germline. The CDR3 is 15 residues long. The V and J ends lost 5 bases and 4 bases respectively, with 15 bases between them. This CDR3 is CASSPPPGLYNEQFF. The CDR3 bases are TGTGCCAGCAGCCCCCCCCCGGGACTTTACAATGAGCAGTTCTTC.

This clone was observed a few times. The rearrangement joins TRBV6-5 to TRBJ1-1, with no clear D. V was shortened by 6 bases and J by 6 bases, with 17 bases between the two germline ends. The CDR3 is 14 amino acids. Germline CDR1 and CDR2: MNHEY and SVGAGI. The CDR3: CASSAPARGAEAFF. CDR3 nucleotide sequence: TGTGCCAGCAGCGCACCAGCCCGGGGAGCTGAAGCTTTCTTT.

CDR3 amino acids: CASGTGGYEQYF. CDR3 coding DNA: TGTGCCTCTGGGACAGGGGGCTACGAGCAGTACTTC. The chain has TRBV28 and TRBJ2-7; 11 bases are shared with TRBD1. Germline V gene data show CDR1 as MDHEN and CDR2 as SYDVKM. CDR3 size: 12 residues. Trimming removed 11 bases from V and 3 bases from J; junction bases left unmatched: 3.

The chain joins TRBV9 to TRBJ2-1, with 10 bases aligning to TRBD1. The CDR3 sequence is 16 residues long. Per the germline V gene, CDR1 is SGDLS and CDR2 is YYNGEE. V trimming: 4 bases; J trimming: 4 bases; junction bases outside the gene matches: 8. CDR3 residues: CASSQDRGRGYNEQFF. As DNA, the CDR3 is TGTGCCAGCAGCCAAGACAGGGGGCGGGGGTACAATGAGCAGTTCTTC. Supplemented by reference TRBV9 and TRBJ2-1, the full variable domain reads DSGVTQTPKHLITATGQRVTLRCSPRSGDLSVYWYQQSLDQGLQFLIQYYNGEERAKGNILERFSAQQFPDLHSELNLSSLELGDSALYFCASSQDRGRGYNEQFFGPGTRLTVL.